This TCR beta chain was found in a study of PD-1 blockade in classical Hodgkin lymphoma. Germline lookup yields CDR1 MNHEY and CDR2 SMNVEV (reference sequence). This CDR3 region has 14 residues. Trimming cost V 7 bases and J 0 bases; bases outside gene matches: 5. As for time point: cycle 4 day 1 (C4D1), after less than 7 weeks of nivolumab. In every patient, relapse followed autologous stem cell transplantation, while exposure to brentuximab vedotin differed. Purification of CD4+ T cells from thawed PBMCs was achieved by magnetic negative selection. The study recorded best responses of complete response, partial response or progressive disease. To note about this clone: Its specificity is not known.

TCRdb keeps only in-frame clones here, not all; method: immunoSEQ multiplex PCR. This sample carries about 4,800 clones, around three quarters of them seen once, and the ten largest clones take around 3.5%. Study conclusions and caveats: A reduction in baseline TCR diversity was reportedly seen in newly diagnosed patients relative to healthy donors. At C4D1, TCR diversity had climbed significantly for CD4+ cells, though not for CD8+ cells. Nivolumab starters within 1 year of ASCT were excluded.

The starting material was CD4+ T cells from blood, obtained before the fourth cycle of nivolumab. This rearrangement joins TRBV27 to TRBJ1-1; 7 bases are shared with TRBD1. The TCR originated in a human donor with classical Hodgkin lymphoma. The CDR3 is CASTSRGMNTEAFF. For the CDR3, the DNA is TGTGCCAGCACATCCAGGGGGATGAACACTGAAGCTTTCTTT.